Listed below are T cell receptor beta chains from one sample, sequenced in a study of early T cells in non-severe SARS-CoV-2 infection. Via MiXCR, TCRdb re-called the 5' RACE reads, giving one row per CDR3 protein. The table includes 40,000 or so distinct CDR3 sequences, 5.5% to 6.5% detected once. The specimen sequenced was whole blood. These receptor sequences come from an adult who was a healthcare worker with PCR-confirmed SARS-CoV-2 infection or an uninfected control (not recorded which). CDR3s include the opening cysteine and the closing phenylalanine or tryptophan. The D gene is left open where the match is weak. Clone size is given for some rows only: seen once, a few or many times, or a class if the clone is expanded.

DNA | CDR3 | size | D | length | J | V
TGCGCCAGTTCGATGGGGGCGTATGGAAACACCATATATTTT | CASSMGAYGNTIYF | - | - | 14 | TRBJ1-3 | TRBV10-1
TGTGCCAGCAGCTTAAACTGGGATGGGGTGGCCCAGTACTTC | CASSLNWDGVAQYF | many | - | 14 | TRBJ2-5 | TRBV11-2
TGTGCCAGCAGTAGAACAGGAGGGGGCTACACCTTC | CASSRTGGGYTF | few | - | 12 | TRBJ1-2 | TRBV12-3/TRBV12-4
TGTGCCAGCAGCTTAGATTTAGCGAGGGAGCAGTACTTC | CASSLDLAREQYF | many | - | 13 | TRBJ2-7 | TRBV11-2
TGTGCCAGCAGAGCCGGCGGCTCCTACGAGCAGTACTTC | CASRAGGSYEQYF | few | - | 13 | TRBJ2-7 | TRBV7-2
TGCGCCAGCAGCCAAGCCAACGACAGGTACAATGAGCAGTTCTTC | CASSQANDRYNEQFF | many | - | 15 | TRBJ2-1 | TRBV4-1
TGTGCCAGCAGCGGAGATAAGGGGAAAGAGACCCAGTACTTC | CASSGDKGKETQYF | few | - | 14 | TRBJ2-5 | TRBV28
TGTGCCAGCAAAACGACTGGCGGGGCAGATACGCAGTATTTT | CASKTTGGADTQYF | - | - | 14 | TRBJ2-3 | TRBV6-5
TGTGCCAGCACCACACTGGATACGCAGTATTTT | CASTTLDTQYF | few | - | 11 | TRBJ2-3 | TRBV25-1
TGTGCCAGCAGCTTAATTATCCACAGGGGCCTCGACGAGCAGTACTTC | CASSLIIHRGLDEQYF | many | TRBD1 | 16 | TRBJ2-7 | TRBV7-2
TGCGCCAGCAGCCAAGATACGGATCCTAACACTGAAGCTTTCTTT | CASSQDTDPNTEAFF | - | - | 15 | TRBJ1-1 | TRBV4-3
TGCGCCAGCAGCTTGGAAGACACCGGGGAGCTGTTTTTT | CASSLEDTGELFF | many | - | 13 | TRBJ2-2 | TRBV5-1
TGTGCCAGCAGCTTGTCTCTGGGTTACAATGAGCAGTTCTTC | CASSLSLGYNEQFF | many | - | 14 | TRBJ2-1 | TRBV5-4
TGTGCCAGCTCCTGGCAGGGACCGCGCAACACCATATATTTT | CASSWQGPRNTIYF | - | - | 14 | TRBJ1-3 | TRBV28
TGTGCCAGCAGGCAGGGCGGCACTGAAGCTTTCTTT | CASRQGGTEAFF | many | - | 12 | TRBJ1-1 | TRBV12-3/TRBV12-4
TGTGCCAGCAGCCAGGGGGCTGGAAACACCATATATTTT | CASSQGAGNTIYF | many | - | 13 | TRBJ1-3 | TRBV3-1
TGTGCCAGCAGTTACCCGAAAGCCGGGACAGTGTACTACGAGCAGTACTTC | CASSYPKAGTVYYEQYF | - | TRBD1 | 17 | TRBJ2-7 | TRBV6-5
TGTGCCAGCAGCTCGGGACCGACACCTTCCTACGAGCAGTACTTC | CASSSGPTPSYEQYF | many | - | 15 | TRBJ2-7 | TRBV9
TGTGCCAGCAGTCTAAGGACAGCCAATTCACCCCTCCACTTT | CASSLRTANSPLHF | many | - | 14 | TRBJ1-6 | TRBV6-5
TGTGCCAGCTATGGAGATTCCTACGAGCAGTACTTC | CASYGDSYEQYF | few | - | 12 | TRBJ2-7 | TRBV6-1